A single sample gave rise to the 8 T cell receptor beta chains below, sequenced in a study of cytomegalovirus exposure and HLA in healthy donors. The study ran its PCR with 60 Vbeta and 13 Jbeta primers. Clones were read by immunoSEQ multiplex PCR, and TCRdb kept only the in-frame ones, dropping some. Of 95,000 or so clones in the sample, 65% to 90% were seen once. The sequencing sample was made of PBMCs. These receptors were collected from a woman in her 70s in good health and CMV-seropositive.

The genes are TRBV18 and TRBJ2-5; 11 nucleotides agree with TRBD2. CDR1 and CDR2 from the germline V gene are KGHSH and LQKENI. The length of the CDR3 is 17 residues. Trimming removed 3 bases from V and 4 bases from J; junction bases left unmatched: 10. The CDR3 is CASSPWGSGRAAETQYF. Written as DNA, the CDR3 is TGTGCCAGCTCACCGTGGGGTAGCGGGAGGGCCGCAGAGACCCAGTACTTC.

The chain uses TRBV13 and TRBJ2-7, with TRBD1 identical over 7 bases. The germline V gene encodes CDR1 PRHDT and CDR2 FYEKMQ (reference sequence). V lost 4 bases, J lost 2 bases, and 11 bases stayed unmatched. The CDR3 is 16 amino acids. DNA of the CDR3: TGTGCCAGCAGCTCCAGGACAGGCCTAGTCCCCTACGAGCAGTACTTC. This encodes CASSSRTGLVPYEQYF.

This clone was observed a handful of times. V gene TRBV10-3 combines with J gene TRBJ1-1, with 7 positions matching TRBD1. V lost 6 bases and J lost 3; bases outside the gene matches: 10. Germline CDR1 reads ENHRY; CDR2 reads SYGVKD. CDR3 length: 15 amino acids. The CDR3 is CAIRDLQGWDTEAFF. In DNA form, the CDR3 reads TGTGCCATCAGAGACTTACAGGGGTGGGACACTGAAGCTTTCTTT.

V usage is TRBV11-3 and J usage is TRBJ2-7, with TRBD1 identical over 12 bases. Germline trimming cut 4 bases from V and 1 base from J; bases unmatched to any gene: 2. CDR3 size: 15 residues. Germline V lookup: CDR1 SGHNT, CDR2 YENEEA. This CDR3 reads CASSSGQGASYEQYF. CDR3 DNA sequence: TGTGCCAGCAGCTCGGGACAGGGGGCTTCCTACGAGCAGTACTTC.

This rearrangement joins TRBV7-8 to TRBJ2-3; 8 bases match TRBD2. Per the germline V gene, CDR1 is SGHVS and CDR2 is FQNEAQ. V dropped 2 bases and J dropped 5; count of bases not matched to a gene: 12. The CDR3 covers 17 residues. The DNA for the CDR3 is TGTGCCAGCAGCTTATCGGGTAGCGGGATGGGGGGAGATACGCAGTATTTT. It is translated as CASSLSGSGMGGDTQYF. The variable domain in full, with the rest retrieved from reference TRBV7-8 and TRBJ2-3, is GAGVSQSPRYKVAKRGQDVALRCDPISGHVSLFWYQQALGQGPEFLTYFQNEAQLDKSGLPSDRFFAERPEGSVSTLKIQRTQQEDSAVYLCASSLSGSGMGGDTQYFGPGTRLTVL.

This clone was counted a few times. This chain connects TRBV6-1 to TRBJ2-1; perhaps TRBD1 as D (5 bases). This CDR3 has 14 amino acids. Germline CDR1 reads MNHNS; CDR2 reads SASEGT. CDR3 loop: CATYLFQGRNEQFF. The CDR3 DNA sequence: TGTGCTACTTACCTCTTTCAGGGCAGGAATGAGCAGTTCTTC.

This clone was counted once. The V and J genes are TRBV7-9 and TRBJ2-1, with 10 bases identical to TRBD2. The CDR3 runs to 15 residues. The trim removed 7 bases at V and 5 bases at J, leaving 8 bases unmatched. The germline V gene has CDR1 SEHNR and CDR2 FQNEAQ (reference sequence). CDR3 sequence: CASNQASGSHNEQFF. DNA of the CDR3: TGTGCCAGCAACCAGGCTAGCGGGAGCCACAATGAGCAGTTCTTC.

The CDR3, as DNA: TGTGCCAGTAGCTCCCGGGACTCTGGGGCCAACGTCCTGACTTTC. This gives the protein CASSSRDSGANVLTF. The chain carries TRBV19 and TRBJ2-6; D is possibly TRBD2 (5 bases). V was shortened by 6 bases and J by 0 bases, with 9 bases between the two germline ends. The CDR3 runs to 15 residues. Germline values: CDR1 LNHDA, CDR2 SQIVND (reference sequence).